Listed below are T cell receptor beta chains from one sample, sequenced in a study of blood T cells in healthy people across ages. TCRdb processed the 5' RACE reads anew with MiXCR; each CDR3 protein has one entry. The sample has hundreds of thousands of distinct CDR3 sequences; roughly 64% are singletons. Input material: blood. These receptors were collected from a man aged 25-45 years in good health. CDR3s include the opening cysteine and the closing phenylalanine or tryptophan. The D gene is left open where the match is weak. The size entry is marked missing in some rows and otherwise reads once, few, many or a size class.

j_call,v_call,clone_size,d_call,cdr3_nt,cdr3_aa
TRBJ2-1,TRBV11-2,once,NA,TGTGCCAGCAGCTTAGGTAGCGAGGGGCTTCCCGACGGCCTGAGCTCCTACAATGAGCAGTTCTTC,CASSLGSEGLPDGLSSYNEQFF
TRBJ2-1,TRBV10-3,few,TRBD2,TGTGCCATCATGAGGGGGACTAGCGGGAGGCTTGTGGATGAGCAGTTCTTC,CAIMRGTSGRLVDEQFF
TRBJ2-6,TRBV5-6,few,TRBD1,TGTGCCAGCAGTCGTACAGGGGGCTGGTCTGGGGCCAACGTCCTGACTTTC,CASSRTGGWSGANVLTF
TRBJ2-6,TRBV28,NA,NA,TGTGCCAGCATGGGACGATCTGGGGCCAACGTCCTGACTTTC,CASMGRSGANVLTF
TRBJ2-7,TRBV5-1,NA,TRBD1,TGCGCCAGCAGCTTTGGGACAGGAAGCTCCTACGAGCAGTACTTC,CASSFGTGSSYEQYF
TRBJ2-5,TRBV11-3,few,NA,TGTGCCAGCAGCTTAAACGGTCTCTCGGAGACCCAGTACTTC,CASSLNGLSETQYF
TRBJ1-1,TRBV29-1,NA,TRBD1,TGCAGCGTTGTAGTCAGGGACAGGAAAGCTTTCTTT,CSVVVRDRKAFF
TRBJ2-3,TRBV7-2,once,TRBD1,TGTGCCAGCAGCTTAGGGTTCTACCTTGGGACAGGCTGGACAGATACGCAGTATTTT,CASSLGFYLGTGWTDTQYF
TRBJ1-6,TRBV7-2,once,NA,TGTGCCAGCAGCGACAGGACATACAGCTCCTATAATTCACCCCTCCACTTT,CASSDRTYSSYNSPLHF
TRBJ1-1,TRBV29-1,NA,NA,TGCAGTTACTCAAAGGGATCGAACACTGAAGCTTTCTTT,CSYSKGSNTEAFF
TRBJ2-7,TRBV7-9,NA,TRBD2,TGTGCCAGCAGCTTTGGAAGAGCGGGAGGGCCCACGGAGCAGTACTTC,CASSFGRAGGPTEQYF
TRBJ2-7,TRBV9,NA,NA,TGTGCCAGCTCCACAGGGAATTCGAACTACGAGCAGTACTTC,CASSTGNSNYEQYF
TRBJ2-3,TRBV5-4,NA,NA,TGTGCCAGCAGCTTTGGGCACGGGGGGCCCTCAGATACGCAGTATTTT,CASSFGHGGPSDTQYF
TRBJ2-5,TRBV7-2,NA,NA,TGTGCCAGCAGTTTCCAACACAGGGTATCGGGCGGAGAGACCCAGTACTTC,CASSFQHRVSGGETQYF
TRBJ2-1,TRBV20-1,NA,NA,TGCAGTGCTAGTTTGGGATGGGGGAACAATGAGCAGTTCTTC,CSASLGWGNNEQFF
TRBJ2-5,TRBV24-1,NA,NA,TGTGCCACCAGCTGGGGGTCGGCAGCACAAGAGACCCAGTACTTC,CATSWGSAAQETQYF
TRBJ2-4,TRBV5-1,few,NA,TGCGCCAGCAGCTTGGGCCAGTTGGACATTCAGTACTTC,CASSLGQLDIQYF
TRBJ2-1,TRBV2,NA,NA,TGTGCCAGCAGTGTTCAGTGGGTGCAGTTCTTC,CASSVQWVQFF
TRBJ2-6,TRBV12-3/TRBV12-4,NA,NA,TGTGCCAGCACATCCCTCGGCCCTGGGGCCAACGTCCTGACTTTC,CASTSLGPGANVLTF
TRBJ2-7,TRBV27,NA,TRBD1,TGTGCCAGCAGTGCGTCTATGGGACAGATCCTGTACGAGCAGTACTTC,CASSASMGQILYEQYF
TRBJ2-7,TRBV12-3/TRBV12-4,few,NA,TGTGCCAGCAGTGCCCAAACAGGGTCGGGCTACGAGCAGTACTTC,CASSAQTGSGYEQYF
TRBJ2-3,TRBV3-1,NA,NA,TGTGCCAGCAGCCAAACCGGGGTTGGAACAGATACGCAGTATTTT,CASSQTGVGTDTQYF
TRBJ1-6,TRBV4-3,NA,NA,TGCGCCAGCAGCCAAGATAATAGGGGGTTAGGGTCACCCCTCCACTTT,CASSQDNRGLGSPLHF
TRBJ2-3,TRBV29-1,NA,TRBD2,TGCAGCGTCCGTGGGACTAGCGGCACAGATACGCAGTATTTT,CSVRGTSGTDTQYF
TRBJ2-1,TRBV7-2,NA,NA,TGTGCCAGCAACTACGCTCCATATGGCGGGGGCGAAGGGAATGAGCAGTTCTTC,CASNYAPYGGGEGNEQFF
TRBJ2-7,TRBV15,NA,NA,TGTGCCACCAGCAGCGAAACATACTCCTACGAGCAGTACTTC,CATSSETYSYEQYF
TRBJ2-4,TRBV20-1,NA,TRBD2,TGCAGTGCCCCGGCTAGCGGGGGGGCCCCTGGCATTCAGTACTTC,CSAPASGGAPGIQYF
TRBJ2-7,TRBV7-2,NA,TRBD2,TGTGCCTCTAAGCCGGGACTATCGACCTACGAGCAGTACTTC,CASKPGLSTYEQYF